The rows below give T cell receptor beta chains drawn from one sample of a study of patients and donors after allogeneic stem cell transplantation. MiXCR was run by TCRdb on the RT-PCR reads, yielding one entry per CDR3 protein. This repertoire shows about 2,200 distinct CDR3 sequences, about 31% found once; its top ten account for roughly 17%. Sample: blood, either unsorted or a sorted T cell fraction (not recorded which). These receptors came from a human donor who was either an allogeneic HSCT recipient or a stem cell or donor lymphocyte infusion donor (not recorded which). It is not recorded whose cells these are; they may come from a transplant donor. CDR3s include the opening cysteine and the closing phenylalanine or tryptophan. The order of the fields is clone size, V gene, D gene, J gene, CDR3 DNA, CDR3 protein. A D gene is named only where the DNA matches it firmly. Rows give clone size only sometimes, using once, few, many, or a class for an expanded clone.

>few|TRBV30|.|TRBJ2-1
TGTGCCTGGAGTGTTTCGCTGGAACTCGAGCAGTTCTTC
CAWSVSLELEQFF
>few|TRBV11-2|.|TRBJ2-1
TGTGCCAGCTCCGGGGCAGGCAATGAGCAGTTCTTC
CASSGAGNEQFF
>once|TRBV5-4|TRBD1|TRBJ2-1
TGTGCCAGCAGTTTTGCAGGGGGCTCCTACAATGAGCAGTTCTTC
CASSFAGGSYNEQFF
>few|TRBV7-6|.|TRBJ2-1
TGTGCCAGCAGTCAAGCGAGCGGGTCCTACAATGAGCAGTTCTTC
CASSQASGSYNEQFF
>few|TRBV6-1|.|TRBJ2-5
TGTGCCAGCAGCCCGTCCGGAGAAGAGACCCAGTACTTC
CASSPSGEETQYF
>few|TRBV11-3|TRBD1|TRBJ2-2
TGTGCCAGCAGCATTGGACAGGGCGCCGGGGAGCTGTTTTTT
CASSIGQGAGELFF
>.|TRBV2|.|TRBJ2-1
TGTGCCAGCAGGTCCCGGGACACATACAATGAGCAGTTCTTC
CASRSRDTYNEQFF
>.|TRBV19|TRBD1|TRBJ1-1
TGTGCCAGTAGTACCCAGGGGGGCACTGAAGCTTTCTTT
CASSTQGGTEAFF
>medium-sized|TRBV7-8|.|TRBJ2-4
TGTGCCAGCAGCTTATTGGCGGGTGCCAAAAACATTCAGTACTTC
CASSLLAGAKNIQYF
>few|TRBV7-9|TRBD1|TRBJ1-1
TGTGCCAGCAGCTTGGGACAGGGCGGTGAAGCTTTCTTT
CASSLGQGGEAFF
>.|TRBV9|.|TRBJ2-3
TGTGCCAGCAGCTCGACAGACGGGGCAGATACGCAGTATTTT
CASSSTDGADTQYF
>few|TRBV15|.|TRBJ2-5
TGTGCCACCAGCAGAGATCCGGGAGAGACCCAGTACTTC
CATSRDPGETQYF
>.|TRBV7-2|.|TRBJ2-3
TGTGCCAGCAGCCCTGGGGGGGCCATAGATACGCAGTATTTT
CASSPGGAIDTQYF
>.|TRBV6-2/TRBV6-3|.|TRBJ2-3
TGTGCCAGCAGTATACCAGGTGGCCTTACGCAGTATTTT
CASSIPGGLTQYF